This T cell receptor (beta chain) derives from a study of OX40 agonist ivuxolimab in advanced cancers. Study summary: The diagnoses of dose-escalation patients were hepatocellular carcinoma, melanoma, renal cell or head and neck cancer.

Data came from immunoSEQ multiplex PCR; TCRdb stores just in-frame clones and leaves some out. The table shows just over 50,000 clones, with around 81% occurring only once. Germline assignment: CDR1 KGHSY and CDR2 FQNENV. Trimming cost V 0 bases and J 7 bases; bases outside gene matches: 1. This CDR3 spans 15 amino acids. The V call is TRBV16, the J call TRBJ1-6, with TRBD1 matching 9 bases. This material consisted of CD4+ or CD8+ T cells sorted from blood, taken in a trial of the OX40 agonist ivuxolimab. The origin of this receptor is an adult with an advanced solid tumor such as melanoma, head and neck, liver or kidney cancer. The CDR3 protein is CASSQSGTGNSPLHF. The CDR3 DNA is TGTGCCAGCAGCCAATCCGGGACAGGGAATTCACCCCTCCACTTT.